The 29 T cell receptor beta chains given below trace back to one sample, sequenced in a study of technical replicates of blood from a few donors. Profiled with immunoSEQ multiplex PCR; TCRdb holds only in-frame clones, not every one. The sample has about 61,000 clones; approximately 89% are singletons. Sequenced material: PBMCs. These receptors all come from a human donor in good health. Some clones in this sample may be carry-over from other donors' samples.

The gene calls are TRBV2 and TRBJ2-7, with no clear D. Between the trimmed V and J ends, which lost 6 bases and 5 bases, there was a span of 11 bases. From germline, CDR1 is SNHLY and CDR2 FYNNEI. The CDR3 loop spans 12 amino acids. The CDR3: CASSPSRHEQYF. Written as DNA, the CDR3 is TGTGCCAGCAGCCCCTCTAGGCACGAGCAGTACTTC.

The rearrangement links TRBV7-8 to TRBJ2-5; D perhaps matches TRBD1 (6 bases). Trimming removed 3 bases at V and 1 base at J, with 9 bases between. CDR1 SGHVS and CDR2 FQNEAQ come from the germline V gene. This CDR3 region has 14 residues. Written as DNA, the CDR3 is TGTGCCAGCAGCTTGGACAGCTTCCAAGAGACCCAGTACTTC. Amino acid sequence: CASSLDSFQETQYF.

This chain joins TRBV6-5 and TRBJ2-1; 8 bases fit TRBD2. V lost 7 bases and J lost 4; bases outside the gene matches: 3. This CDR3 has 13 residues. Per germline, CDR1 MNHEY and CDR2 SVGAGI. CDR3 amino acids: CASKTSGYNEQFF. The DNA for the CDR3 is TGTGCCAGCAAAACTAGCGGTTACAATGAGCAGTTCTTC.

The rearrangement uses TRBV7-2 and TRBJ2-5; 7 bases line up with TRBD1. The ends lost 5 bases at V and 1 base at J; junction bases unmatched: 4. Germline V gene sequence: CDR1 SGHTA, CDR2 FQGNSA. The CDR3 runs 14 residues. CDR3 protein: CASSPTGLQETQYF. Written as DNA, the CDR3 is TGTGCCAGCAGCCCGACAGGGCTCCAAGAGACCCAGTACTTC.

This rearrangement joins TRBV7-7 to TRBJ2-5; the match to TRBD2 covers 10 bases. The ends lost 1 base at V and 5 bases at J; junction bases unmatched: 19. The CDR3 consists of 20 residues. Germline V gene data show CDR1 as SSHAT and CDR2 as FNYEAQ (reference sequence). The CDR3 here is CASSLDPASGGPTWKETQYF. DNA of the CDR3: TGTGCCAGCAGCTTAGATCCCGCTAGCGGGGGCCCTACGTGGAAGGAGACCCAGTACTTC.

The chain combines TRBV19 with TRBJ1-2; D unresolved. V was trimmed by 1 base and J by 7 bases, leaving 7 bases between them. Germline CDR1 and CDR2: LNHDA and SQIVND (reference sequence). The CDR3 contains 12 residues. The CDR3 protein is CASSIGATGYTF. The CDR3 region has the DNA TGTGCCAGTAGTATAGGGGCCACTGGCTACACCTTC.

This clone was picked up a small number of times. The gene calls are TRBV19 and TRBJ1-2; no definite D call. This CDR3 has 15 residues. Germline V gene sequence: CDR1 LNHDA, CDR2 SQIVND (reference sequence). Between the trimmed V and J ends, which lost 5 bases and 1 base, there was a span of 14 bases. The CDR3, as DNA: TGTGCCAGTAGTTCGCACACTGGGAGTAACTATGGCTACACCTTC. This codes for CASSSHTGSNYGYTF.

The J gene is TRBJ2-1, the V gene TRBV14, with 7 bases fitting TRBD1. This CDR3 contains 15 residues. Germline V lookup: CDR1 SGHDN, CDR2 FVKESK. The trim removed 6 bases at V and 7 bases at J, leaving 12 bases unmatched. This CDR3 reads CASRLRTGAQNEQFF. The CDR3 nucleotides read TGTGCCAGCAGGCTAAGGACAGGTGCCCAGAATGAGCAGTTCTTC.

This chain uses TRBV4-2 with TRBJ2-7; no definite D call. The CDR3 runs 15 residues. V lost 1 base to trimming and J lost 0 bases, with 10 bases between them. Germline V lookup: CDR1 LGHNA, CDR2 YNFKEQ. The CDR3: CASSQGVVTSYEQYF. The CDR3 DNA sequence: TGTGCCAGCAGCCAAGGCGTAGTTACCTCCTACGAGCAGTACTTC.

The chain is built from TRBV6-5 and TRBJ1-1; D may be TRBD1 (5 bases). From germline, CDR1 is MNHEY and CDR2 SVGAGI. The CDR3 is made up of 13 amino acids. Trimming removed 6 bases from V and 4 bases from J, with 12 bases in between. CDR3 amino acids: CASSQGDFTEAFF. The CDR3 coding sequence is TGTGCCAGCAGCCAGGGCGATTTCACTGAAGCTTTCTTT.

DNA for the CDR3: TGTGCCAGCAGCCAACACGGGGGGAAGAACACTGAAGCTTTCTTT. Residues: CASSQHGGKNTEAFF. The V and J genes are TRBV7-2 and TRBJ1-1, with a possible D match to TRBD1 (5 bases). V lost 5 bases and J lost 1, with 14 bases in between. CDR1 SGHTA and CDR2 FQGNSA come from the germline V gene. The CDR3 is made up of 15 amino acids. Combining the CDR3 with reference TRBV7-2 and TRBJ1-1 gives the whole variable domain GAGVSQSPSNKVTEKGKDVELRCDPISGHTALYWYRQSLGQGLEFLIYFQGNSAPDKSGLPSDRFSAERTGGSVSTLTIQRTQQEDSAVYLCASSQHGGKNTEAFFGQGTRLTVV.

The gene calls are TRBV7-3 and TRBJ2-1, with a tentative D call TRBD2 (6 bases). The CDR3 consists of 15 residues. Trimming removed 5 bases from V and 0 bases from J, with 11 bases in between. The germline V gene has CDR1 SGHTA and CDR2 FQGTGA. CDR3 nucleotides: TGTGCCAGCAGCGACACTAGCTTCTCCTACAATGAGCAGTTCTTC. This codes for CASSDTSFSYNEQFF.

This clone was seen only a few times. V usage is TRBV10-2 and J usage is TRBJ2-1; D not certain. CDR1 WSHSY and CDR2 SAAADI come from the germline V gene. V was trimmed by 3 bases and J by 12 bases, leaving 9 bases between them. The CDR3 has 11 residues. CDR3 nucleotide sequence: TGCGCCAGCAGTGACCCGGCGGTGCAGTTCTTC. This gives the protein CASSDPAVQFF.

The CDR3 DNA follows: TGTGCCAGCAGCTCCTTAGCGGACGAGAGCTCCTACAATGAGCAGTTCTTC. As protein: CASSSLADESSYNEQFF. The chain recombines TRBV7-6 with TRBJ2-1, with D perhaps matching TRBD2 (6 bases). Germline-derived CDR1 and CDR2 are SGHVS and FNYEAQ. This CDR3 has 17 residues. The V gene lost 4 bases and the J gene lost 0 bases, with 16 bases spanning the gap.

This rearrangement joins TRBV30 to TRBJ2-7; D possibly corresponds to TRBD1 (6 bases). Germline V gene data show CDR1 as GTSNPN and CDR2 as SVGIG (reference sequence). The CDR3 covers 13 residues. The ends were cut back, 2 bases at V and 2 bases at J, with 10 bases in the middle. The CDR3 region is CAWSSGAAYEQYF. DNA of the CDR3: TGTGCCTGGAGTTCAGGGGCGGCCTACGAGCAGTACTTC.

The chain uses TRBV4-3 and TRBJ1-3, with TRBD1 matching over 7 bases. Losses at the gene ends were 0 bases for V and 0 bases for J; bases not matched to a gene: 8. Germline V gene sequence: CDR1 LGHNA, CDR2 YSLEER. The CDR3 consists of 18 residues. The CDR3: CASSQESGDSVSGNTIYF. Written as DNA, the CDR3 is TGCGCCAGCAGCCAAGAATCGGGGGACAGCGTCTCTGGAAACACCATATATTTT.

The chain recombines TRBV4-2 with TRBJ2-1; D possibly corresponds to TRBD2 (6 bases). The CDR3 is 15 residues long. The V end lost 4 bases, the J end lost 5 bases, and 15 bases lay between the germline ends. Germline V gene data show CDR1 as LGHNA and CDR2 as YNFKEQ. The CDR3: CASSPRVAEDNEQFF. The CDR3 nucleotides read TGTGCCAGCAGCCCCCGGGTAGCGGAGGACAATGAGCAGTTCTTC.

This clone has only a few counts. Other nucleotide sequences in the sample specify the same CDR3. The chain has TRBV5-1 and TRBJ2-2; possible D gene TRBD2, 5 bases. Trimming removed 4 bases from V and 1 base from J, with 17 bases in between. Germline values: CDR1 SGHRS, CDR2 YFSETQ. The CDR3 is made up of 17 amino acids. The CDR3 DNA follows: TGCGCCAGCAGCCAAAAAAGGACCGGAGGGAACACCGGGGAGCTGTTTTTT. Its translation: CASSQKRTGGNTGELFF. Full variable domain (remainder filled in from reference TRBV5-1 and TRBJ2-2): KAGVTQTPRYLIKTRGQQVTLSCSPISGHRSVSWYQQTPGQGLQFLFEYFSETQRNKGNFPGRFSGRQFSNSRSEMNVSTLELGDSALYLCASSQKRTGGNTGELFFGEGSRLTVL.

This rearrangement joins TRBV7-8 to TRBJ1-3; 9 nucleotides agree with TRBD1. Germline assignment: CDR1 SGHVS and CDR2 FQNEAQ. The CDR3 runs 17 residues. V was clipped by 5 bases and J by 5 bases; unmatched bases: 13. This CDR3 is CASSRPSGQGPRNTIYF. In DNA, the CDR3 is TGTGCCAGCAGCCGACCGAGCGGACAGGGGCCCAGAAACACCATATATTTT.

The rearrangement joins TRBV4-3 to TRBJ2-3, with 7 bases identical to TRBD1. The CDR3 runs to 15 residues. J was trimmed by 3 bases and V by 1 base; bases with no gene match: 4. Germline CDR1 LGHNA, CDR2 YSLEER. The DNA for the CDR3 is TGCGCCAGCAGCCAAGCTCCGGGACAGACAGATACGCAGTATTTT. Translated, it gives CASSQAPGQTDTQYF.

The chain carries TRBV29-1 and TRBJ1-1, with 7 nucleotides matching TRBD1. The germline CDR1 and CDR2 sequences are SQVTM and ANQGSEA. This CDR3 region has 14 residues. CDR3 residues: CSSREGAENTEAFF. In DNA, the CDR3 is TGCAGTTCACGGGAGGGGGCGGAGAACACTGAAGCTTTCTTT.

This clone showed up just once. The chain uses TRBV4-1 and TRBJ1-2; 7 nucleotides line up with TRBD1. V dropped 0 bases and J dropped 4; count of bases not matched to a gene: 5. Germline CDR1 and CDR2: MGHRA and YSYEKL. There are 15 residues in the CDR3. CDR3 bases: TGCGCCAGCAGCCAAGATCGAGGGGGCGGCTATGGCTACACCTTC. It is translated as CASSQDRGGGYGYTF.

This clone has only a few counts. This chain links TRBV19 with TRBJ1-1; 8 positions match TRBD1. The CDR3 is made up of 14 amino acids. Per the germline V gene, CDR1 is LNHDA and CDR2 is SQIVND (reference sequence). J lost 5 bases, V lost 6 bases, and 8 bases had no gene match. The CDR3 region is CASRVQGAGTEAFF. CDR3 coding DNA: TGTGCCAGTAGAGTCCAGGGGGCTGGGACTGAAGCTTTCTTT.

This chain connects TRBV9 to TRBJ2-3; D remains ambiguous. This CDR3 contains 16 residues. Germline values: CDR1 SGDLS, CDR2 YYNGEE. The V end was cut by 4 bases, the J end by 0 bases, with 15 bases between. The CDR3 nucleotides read TGTGCCAGCAGCCTCGGGTGGCTAGGAAGCACAGATACGCAGTATTTT. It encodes CASSLGWLGSTDTQYF.

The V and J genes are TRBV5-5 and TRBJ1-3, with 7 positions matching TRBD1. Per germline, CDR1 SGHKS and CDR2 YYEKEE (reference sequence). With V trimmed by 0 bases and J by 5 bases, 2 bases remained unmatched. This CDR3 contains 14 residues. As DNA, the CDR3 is TGTGCCAGCAGCTTGGGACAGGGCCGAAACACCATATATTTT. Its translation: CASSLGQGRNTIYF.

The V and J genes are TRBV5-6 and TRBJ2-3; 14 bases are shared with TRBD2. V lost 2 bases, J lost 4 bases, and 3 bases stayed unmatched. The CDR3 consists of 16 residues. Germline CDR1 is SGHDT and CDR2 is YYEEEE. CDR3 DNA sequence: TGTGCCAGCAGCTTTAGGACTAGCGGGAGGTCAGATACGCAGTATTTT. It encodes CASSFRTSGRSDTQYF.

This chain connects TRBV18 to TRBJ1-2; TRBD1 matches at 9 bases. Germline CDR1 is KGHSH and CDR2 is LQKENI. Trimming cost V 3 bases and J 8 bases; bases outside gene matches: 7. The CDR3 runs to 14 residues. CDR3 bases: TGTGCCAGCTCACCCGGGACAGGGAACAGGGGCTACACCTTC. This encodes CASSPGTGNRGYTF.

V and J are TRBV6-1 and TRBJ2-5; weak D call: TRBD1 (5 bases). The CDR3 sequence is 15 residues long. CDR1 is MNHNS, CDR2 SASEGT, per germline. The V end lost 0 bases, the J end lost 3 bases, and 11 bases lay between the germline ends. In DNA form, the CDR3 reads TGTGCCAGCAGTGAAGCAGGGGCAGGGAAAGAGACCCAGTACTTC. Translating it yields CASSEAGAGKETQYF.

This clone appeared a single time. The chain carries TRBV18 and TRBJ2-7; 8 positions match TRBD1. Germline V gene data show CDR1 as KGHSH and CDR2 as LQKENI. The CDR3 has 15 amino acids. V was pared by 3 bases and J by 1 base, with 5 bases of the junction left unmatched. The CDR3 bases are TGTGCCAGCTCACCGACACAGGGGGGATCCTACGAGCAGTACTTC. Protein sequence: CASSPTQGGSYEQYF.